The 20 T cell receptor beta chains in this list originate from one sample, sequenced in a study of shared clonotypes between healthy human individuals. Libraries were prepared by immunoSEQ multiplex PCR; TCRdb keeps only in-frame clonotypes and omits some of them. The sample shows 2.3 million or so clones, approximately 95% of them seen only once. Sequencing was performed on naive CD4+ T cells from PBMCs. As to subset: CD45RA+ positively selected. The receptor source for this set is a man between 18 and 35 years old in good health. Some clones in this sample may be carry-over from other donors' samples.

This rearrangement joins TRBV4-1 to TRBJ1-5; D not certain. Looked up from germline, CDR1 is MGHRA and CDR2 is YSYEKL. V lost 0 bases, J lost 1 base, and 13 bases lay in between. The CDR3 is 17 residues long. CDR3 DNA sequence: TGCGCCAGCAGCCAAGATCTATCCAGGATGAGCAATCAGCCCCAGCATTTT. It yields the protein CASSQDLSRMSNQPQHF.

The V gene is TRBV7-2, the J gene TRBJ2-7; the D is unclear. Trimming cost V 4 bases and J 6 bases, with 16 bases left between them. The germline V gene has CDR1 SGHTA and CDR2 FQGNSA. This CDR3 has 14 residues. CDR3 nucleotides: TGTGCCAGCAGCTCCGGCCAAGGGCCACTCGAGCAGTACTTC. Protein sequence: CASSSGQGPLEQYF.

The rearrangement links TRBV15 to TRBJ1-4; the match to TRBD1 covers 7 bases. V gave up 3 bases and J gave up 7 bases; unmatched junction bases: 14. This CDR3 contains 17 residues. Germline values: CDR1 LNHNV, CDR2 YYDKDF (reference sequence). DNA of the CDR3: TGTGCCACCAGCAGCCCAGTGGAGGGGGCGCGGGGTGAAAAACTGTTTTTT. Translated, it gives CATSSPVEGARGEKLFF.

The chain recombines TRBV9 with TRBJ1-5; maybe TRBD1 (5 bases). V lost 0 bases and J lost 2, with 12 bases in between. The germline gives CDR1 SGDLS, CDR2 YYNGEE. This CDR3 is built from 16 residues. The CDR3 DNA reads TGTGCCAGCAGCGTAGGAGGCGGGGGGGGCAATCAGCCCCAGCATTTT. It yields the protein CASSVGGGGGNQPQHF.

The chain is built from TRBV9 and TRBJ2-7; D not resolved. The germline V and J ends were trimmed by 0 bases and 5 bases, with 6 bases remaining between them. The germline V gene has CDR1 SGDLS and CDR2 YYNGEE. There are 12 residues in the CDR3. CDR3 protein: CASSVERHEQYF. The DNA of the CDR3 is TGTGCCAGCAGCGTAGAACGCCACGAGCAGTACTTC.

The CDR3 sequence is CASSTTVSTDTQYF. The CDR3 DNA is TGTGCCAGCAGCACGACAGTGAGCACAGATACGCAGTATTTT. V is TRBV5-4 and J is TRBJ2-3; D possibly corresponds to TRBD1 (5 bases). The V end was cut by 4 bases, the J end by 0 bases, with 9 bases between. The germline gives CDR1 SGHNT, CDR2 YYREEE (reference sequence). This CDR3 has 14 residues.

This rearrangement joins TRBV7-9 to TRBJ1-3; 8 nucleotides agree with TRBD1. V lost 5 bases, J lost 8 bases, and 14 bases stayed unmatched. The CDR3 is made up of 16 amino acids. Germline values: CDR1 SEHNR, CDR2 FQNEAQ (reference sequence). The CDR3 here is CASSAHGQGLSDTIYF. CDR3 bases: TGTGCCAGCAGCGCGCATGGACAGGGACTTTCGGACACCATATATTTT.

The chain combines TRBV30 with TRBJ2-1; D not certain. CDR3 length equals 14 residues. Germline lookup yields CDR1 GTSNPN and CDR2 SVGIG (reference sequence). Trimming shortened V by 2 bases and J by 6 bases, and 14 bases separated the two germline ends. The CDR3 bases are TGTGCCTGGAGTTTCGACGCGGCACGCAATGAGCAGTTCTTC. Amino acids: CAWSFDAARNEQFF.

The chain carries TRBV5-6 and TRBJ2-3; D may be TRBD1 (6 bases). Germline values: CDR1 SGHDT, CDR2 YYEEEE. CDR3 size: 15 residues. V was cut by 3 bases and J by 5 bases, with 16 bases left in between. The DNA for the CDR3 is TGTGCCAGCAGCTCCCGCCAGACCAGGGGAGATACGCAGTATTTT. This sequence encodes CASSSRQTRGDTQYF.

The chain links TRBV5-4 to TRBJ2-7, with a weak D call TRBD2 (6 bases). Germline-derived CDR1 and CDR2 are SGHNT and YYREEE (reference sequence). V lost 5 bases and J 3 bases, leaving 18 bases between the germline ends. The CDR3 spans 15 residues. CDR3 protein: CASSPGGGERYEQYF. The CDR3 DNA sequence: TGTGCCAGCAGTCCCGGAGGAGGGGAACGCTACGAGCAGTACTTC.

The J gene is TRBJ2-5, the V gene TRBV25-1; D may be TRBD1 or TRBD2 (7 bases each). Trimming left V 6 bases short and J 1 base short, with 18 bases between. The CDR3 sequence is 16 residues long. In germline, CDR1 is MGHDK, CDR2 SYGVNS. The CDR3 region has the DNA TGTGCCAGCAGCAGAATAGGGGGCGGGAGCCAAGAGACCCAGTACTTC. Translated, it gives CASSRIGGGSQETQYF.

The rearrangement links TRBV27 to TRBJ1-2; D not resolved. The CDR3 extends over 14 amino acids. Germline V gene lookup returns CDR1 MNHEY and CDR2 SMNVEV (reference sequence). V was shortened by 5 bases and J by 3 bases, with 13 bases between the two germline ends. The CDR3 DNA reads TGTGCCAGCAGTCCTGGACTCTTGGACTATGGCTACACCTTC. Translation: CASSPGLLDYGYTF.

This chain joins TRBV7-2 and TRBJ1-4, with D possibly TRBD1 on 5 matching bases. The CDR3 runs 15 residues. Looked up from germline, CDR1 is SGHTA and CDR2 is FQGNSA. Trimming cost V 2 bases and J 3 bases, with 10 bases left between them. CDR3 DNA: TGTGCCAGCAGCTTATGGTTGGGGGCTAATGAAAAACTGTTTTTT. Translated: CASSLWLGANEKLFF. The entire variable domain, with the rest obtained from reference TRBV7-2 and TRBJ1-4, is as follows: GAGVSQSPSNKVTEKGKDVELRCDPISGHTALYWYRQSLGQGLEFLIYFQGNSAPDKSGLPSDRFSAERTGGSVSTLTIQRTQQEDSAVYLCASSLWLGANEKLFFGSGTQLSVL.

This clone is a singleton in its sample. Other DNA sequences from this sample encode an identical CDR3 as well. The V call is TRBV27, the J call TRBJ2-1; TRBD2 matches 8 bases. The CDR3 runs 14 residues. Per the germline V gene, CDR1 is MNHEY and CDR2 is SMNVEV (reference sequence). With V trimmed by 11 bases and J by 3 bases, 9 bases remained unmatched. This chain's CDR3 is CASSREGSYNEQFF. CDR3 DNA sequence: TGTGCCTCCTCCCGGGAGGGAAGCTACAATGAGCAGTTCTTC.

The chain's CDR3 is CASSLRRIASTDTQYF. In nucleotides, the CDR3 is TGTGCCAGCAGCTTAAGACGGATTGCTAGCACAGATACGCAGTATTTT. The V call is TRBV7-9, the J call TRBJ2-3; D unclear. CDR1 SEHNR and CDR2 FQNEAQ come from the germline V gene (reference sequence). With 2 bases removed from V and 0 bases from J, the gap between germline ends came to 12 bases. The CDR3 has 16 residues.

The chain combines TRBV6-5 with TRBJ2-3; 13 bases map to TRBD2. With V trimmed by 5 bases and J by 8 bases, 7 bases remained unmatched. Germline V gives CDR1 MNHEY, CDR2 SVGAGI. The CDR3 extends over 15 amino acids. The CDR3 is CASSQGLAGLATQYF. As DNA, the CDR3 is TGTGCCAGCAGTCAGGGACTAGCGGGATTGGCTACGCAGTATTTT.

In the case of this clone: The same CDR3 is also encoded by other DNA sequences in this sample. J is TRBJ2-7 and V is TRBV6-5; D unresolved. V lost 0 bases and J 0 bases, leaving 9 bases between the germline ends. The CDR3 loop spans 15 amino acids. Germline loops: CDR1 MNHEY, CDR2 SVGAGI. The CDR3 DNA sequence: TGTGCCAGCAGTTACTCGTCCGCGTACTCCTACGAGCAGTACTTC. As protein: CASSYSSAYSYEQYF.

The chain recombines TRBV30 with TRBJ2-7, with TRBD2 as a possible D gene (5 bases). Looked up from germline, CDR1 is GTSNPN and CDR2 is SVGIG (reference sequence). The ends were cut back, 2 bases at V and 0 bases at J, with 11 bases in the middle. This CDR3 comprises 14 residues. CDR3: CAWSSGVLSYEQYF. DNA for the CDR3: TGTGCCTGGAGTTCCGGGGTTCTCTCCTACGAGCAGTACTTC.

The CDR3: CASSKDPGSLNTIYF. CDR3 coding DNA: TGTGCCAGCAGCAAAGACCCCGGGTCATTAAACACCATATATTTT. V and J are TRBV2 and TRBJ1-3; D call uncertain. V dropped 6 bases and J dropped 6 bases, with 18 bases sitting between them. The germline V gene has CDR1 SNHLY and CDR2 FYNNEI. The CDR3 sequence is 15 residues long.

V is TRBV25-1 and J is TRBJ2-3; D ambiguous. The V gene lost 0 bases and the J gene lost 4 bases, with 11 bases spanning the gap. Germline V gives CDR1 MGHDK, CDR2 SYGVNS. The length of the CDR3 is 15 residues. DNA for the CDR3: TGTGCCAGCAGTGAATATAACAGTTCCCCAGATACGCAGTATTTT. Translating it yields CASSEYNSSPDTQYF. The complete variable domain, with remaining parts taken from reference TRBV25-1 and TRBJ2-3, reads EADIYQTPRYLVIGTGKKITLECSQTMGHDKMYWYQQDPGMELHLIHYSYGVNSTEKGDLSSESTVSRIRTEHFPLTLESARPSHTSQYLCASSEYNSSPDTQYFGPGTRLTVL.